This T cell receptor beta chain stems from a study of human T cells and chemical hapten exposure. Whole-study context: Small differences in pooled library volume mainly drove the variation in TCR yields per sample. Overall study results and limits: Unchanged with DPC sensitization were TCRs above 1 in 1000 frequency.

Germline V lookup: CDR1 SGHDN, CDR2 FVKESK. The germline V and J ends were trimmed by 0 bases and 5 bases, with 10 bases remaining between them. The CDR3 runs to 15 residues. Within the library, unique molecular identifiers were attached to each individual cDNA molecule. Original analysis: TCRs per sample had a median of approximately 88,000 and ranged from roughly 23,224 to 700,000. Via MiXCR, TCRdb re-called the 5' RACE reads, giving one row per CDR3 protein. None of the V and J calls come from the authors' own analysis; TCRdb made them. The repertoire holds over 95,000 distinct CDR3 sequences, with approximately 20% as singletons. Blood, whole and unfractionated, served as the source for total RNA extraction. This clonotype was seen once. The antigen is not known.

The chain has TRBV14 and TRBJ2-2, with D unclear. The receptor's source is a human donor in good health. The CDR3 sequence: CASSQDSFLTGELFF. The CDR3 DNA sequence: TGTGCCAGCAGCCAAGATTCCTTCCTAACCGGGGAGCTGTTTTTT.